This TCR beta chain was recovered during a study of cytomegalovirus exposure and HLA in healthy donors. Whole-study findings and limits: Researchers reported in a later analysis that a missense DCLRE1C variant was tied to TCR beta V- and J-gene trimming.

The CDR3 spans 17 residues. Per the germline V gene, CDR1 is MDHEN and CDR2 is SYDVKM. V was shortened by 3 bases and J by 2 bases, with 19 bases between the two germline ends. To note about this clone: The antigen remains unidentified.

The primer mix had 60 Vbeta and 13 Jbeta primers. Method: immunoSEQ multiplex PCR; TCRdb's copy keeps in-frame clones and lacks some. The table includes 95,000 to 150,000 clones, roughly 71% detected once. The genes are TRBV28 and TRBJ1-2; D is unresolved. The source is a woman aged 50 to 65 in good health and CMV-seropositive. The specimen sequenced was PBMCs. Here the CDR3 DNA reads TGTGCCAGCAGTTTTCGTGGCCTAGGGAGCACAAACTATGGCTACACCTTC. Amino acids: CASSFRGLGSTNYGYTF.